Detailed here is one T cell receptor beta chain. The sample comes from a study of control samples from healthy donors and cancer patients. Germline lookup yields CDR1 LGHDT and CDR2 YNNKEL (reference sequence). Trimming cost V 3 bases and J 2 bases, with 11 bases left between them. The CDR3 is made up of 15 amino acids. The table came from immunoSEQ multiplex PCR; TCRdb's copy has only in-frame clones and leaves some out. The sample consists of around 250,000 clones, almost 85% of them appearing once. The sample taken for sequencing was PBMCs. V gene TRBV3-1 (or the pseudogene TRBV3-2) combines with J gene TRBJ1-5; unclear D gene. The clonotype comes from a woman aged 55 to 70 with lung cancer. The CDR3 reads CASSHGGSRNQPQHF. The CDR3 coding sequence is TGTGCCAGCAGCCATGGCGGCTCGCGCAATCAGCCCCAGCATTTT.